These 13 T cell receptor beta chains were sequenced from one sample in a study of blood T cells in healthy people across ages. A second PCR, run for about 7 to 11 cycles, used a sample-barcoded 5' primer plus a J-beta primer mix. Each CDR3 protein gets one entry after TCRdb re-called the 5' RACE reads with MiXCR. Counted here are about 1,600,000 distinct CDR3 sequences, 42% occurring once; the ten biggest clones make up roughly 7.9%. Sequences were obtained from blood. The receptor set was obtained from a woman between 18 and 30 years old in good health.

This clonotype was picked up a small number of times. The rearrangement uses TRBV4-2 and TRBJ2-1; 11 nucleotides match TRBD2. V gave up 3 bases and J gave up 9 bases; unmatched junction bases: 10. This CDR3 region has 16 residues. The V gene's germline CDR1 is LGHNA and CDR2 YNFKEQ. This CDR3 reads CASSQPGLAVPGEQFF. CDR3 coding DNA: TGTGCCAGCAGCCAGCCGGGACTAGCGGTCCCCGGTGAGCAGTTCTTC.

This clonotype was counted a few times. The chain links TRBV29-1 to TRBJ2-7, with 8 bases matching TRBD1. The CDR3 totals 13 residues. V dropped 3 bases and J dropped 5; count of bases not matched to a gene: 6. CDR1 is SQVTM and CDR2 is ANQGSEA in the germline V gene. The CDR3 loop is CSVEGRGLHEQYF. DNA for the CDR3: TGCAGCGTTGAGGGCAGGGGGCTCCACGAGCAGTACTTC.

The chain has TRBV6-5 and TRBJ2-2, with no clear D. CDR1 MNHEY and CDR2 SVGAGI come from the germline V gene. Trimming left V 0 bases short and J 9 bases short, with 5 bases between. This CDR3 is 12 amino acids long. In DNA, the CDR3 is TGTGCCAGCAGTTACTCCCGGAGGGAGCTGTTTTTT. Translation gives CASSYSRRELFF.

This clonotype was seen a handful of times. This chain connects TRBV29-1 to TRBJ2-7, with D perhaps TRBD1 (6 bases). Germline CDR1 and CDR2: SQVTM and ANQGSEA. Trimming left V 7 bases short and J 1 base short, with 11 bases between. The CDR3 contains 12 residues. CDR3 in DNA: TGCAGCGCCCGGGACACATCCTACGAGCAGTACTTC. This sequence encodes CSARDTSYEQYF.

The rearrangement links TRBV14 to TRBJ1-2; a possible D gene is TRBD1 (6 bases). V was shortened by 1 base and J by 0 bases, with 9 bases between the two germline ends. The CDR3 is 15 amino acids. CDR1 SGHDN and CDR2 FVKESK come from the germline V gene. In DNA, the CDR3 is TGTGCCAGCAGCCAAGGGGACATCCCTAACTATGGCTACACCTTC. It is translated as CASSQGDIPNYGYTF. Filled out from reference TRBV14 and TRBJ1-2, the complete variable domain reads EAGVTQFPSHSVIEKGQTVTLRCDPISGHDNLYWYRRVMGKEIKFLLHFVKESKQDESGMPNNRFLAERTGGTYSTLKVQPAELEDSGVYFCASSQGDIPNYGYTFGSGTRLTVV.

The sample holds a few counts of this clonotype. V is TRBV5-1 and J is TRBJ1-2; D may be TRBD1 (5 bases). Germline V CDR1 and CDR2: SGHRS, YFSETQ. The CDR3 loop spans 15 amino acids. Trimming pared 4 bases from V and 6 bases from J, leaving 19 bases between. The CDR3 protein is CASSLGVRAENGYTF. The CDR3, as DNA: TGCGCCAGCAGCCTGGGGGTCAGGGCAGAAAATGGCTACACCTTC.

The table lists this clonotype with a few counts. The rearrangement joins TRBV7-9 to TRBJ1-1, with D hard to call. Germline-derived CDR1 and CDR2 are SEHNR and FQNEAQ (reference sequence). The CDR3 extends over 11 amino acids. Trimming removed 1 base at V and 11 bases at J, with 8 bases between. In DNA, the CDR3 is TGTGCCAGCAGCTTAGGAATTTGGGCTTTCTTT. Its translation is CASSLGIWAFF.

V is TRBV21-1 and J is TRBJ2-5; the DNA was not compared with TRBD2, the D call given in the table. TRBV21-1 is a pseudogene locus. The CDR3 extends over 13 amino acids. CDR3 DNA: TGTGCCAGCGGGCCGAAAGGGTTCGAGACCCAGTACTTC. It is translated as CASGPKGFETQYF.

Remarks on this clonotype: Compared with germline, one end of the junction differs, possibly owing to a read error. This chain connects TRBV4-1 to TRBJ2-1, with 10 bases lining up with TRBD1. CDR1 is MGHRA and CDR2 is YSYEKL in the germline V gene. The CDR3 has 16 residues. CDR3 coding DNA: TGCGCCAGCAGCCAAGATATTGGGACAGGGGCCAATGGGCAGTTCTTC. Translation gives CASSQDIGTGANGQFF.

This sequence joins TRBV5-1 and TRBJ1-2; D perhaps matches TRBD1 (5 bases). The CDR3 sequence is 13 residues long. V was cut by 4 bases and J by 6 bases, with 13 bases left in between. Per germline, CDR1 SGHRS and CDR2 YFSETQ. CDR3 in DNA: TGCGCCAGCAGCGTGCGGGGACGAGATGGCTACACCTTC. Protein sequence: CASSVRGRDGYTF. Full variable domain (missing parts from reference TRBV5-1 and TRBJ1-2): KAGVTQTPRYLIKTRGQQVTLSCSPISGHRSVSWYQQTPGQGLQFLFEYFSETQRNKGNFPGRFSGRQFSNSRSEMNVSTLELGDSALYLCASSVRGRDGYTFGSGTRLTVV.

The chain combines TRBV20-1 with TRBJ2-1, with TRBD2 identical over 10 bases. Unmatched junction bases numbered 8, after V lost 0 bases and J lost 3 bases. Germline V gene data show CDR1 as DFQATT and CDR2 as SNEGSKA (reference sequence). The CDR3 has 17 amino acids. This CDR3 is CSARDPLAGVGYNEQFF. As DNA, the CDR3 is TGCAGTGCTAGAGACCCGCTAGCGGGAGTCGGCTACAATGAGCAGTTCTTC.

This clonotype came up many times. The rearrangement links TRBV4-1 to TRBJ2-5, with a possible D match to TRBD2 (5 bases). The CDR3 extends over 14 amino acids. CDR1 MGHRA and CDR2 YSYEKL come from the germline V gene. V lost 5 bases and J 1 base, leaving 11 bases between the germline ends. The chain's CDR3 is CASSDGETQETQYF. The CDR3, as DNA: TGCGCCAGCAGCGACGGGGAGACCCAAGAGACCCAGTACTTC.

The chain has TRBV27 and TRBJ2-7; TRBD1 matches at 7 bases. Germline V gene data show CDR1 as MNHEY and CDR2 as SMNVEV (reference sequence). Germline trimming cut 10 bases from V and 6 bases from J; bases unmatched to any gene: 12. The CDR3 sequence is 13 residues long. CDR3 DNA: TGTGCCACCTCACCGGGACAGTACTGCGAGCAGTACTTC. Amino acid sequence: CATSPGQYCEQYF.